One and the same sample provided the 18 T cell receptor beta chains below, sequenced in a study of regulatory T cells in long-lasting Graves disease. Time point described: newly diagnosed GD, antithyroid drugs for less than 3 months. RNA from PBMCs was the source of the TCR library. HTBI primers from iRepertoire and Arm-PCR of CDR3 regions yielded the TCR beta libraries. One entry per CDR3 protein results from TCRdb running MiXCR on the multiplex PCR reads. The table lists about 320,000 distinct CDR3 sequences, 15% to 20% of them singletons. The material sequenced was peripheral blood mononuclear cells (PBMCs), taken at new diagnosis, from a patient treated with antithyroid drugs. The origin of the receptors is a female donor with Graves disease.

This clonotype was counted a single time. The J gene is TRBJ1-2, the V gene TRBV28; 7 bases align to TRBD1. There are 14 residues in the CDR3. Germline-derived CDR1 and CDR2 are MDHEN and SYDVKM. Unmatched junction bases numbered 6, after V lost 6 bases and J lost 2 bases. CDR3 region: CASSPDRRNYGYTF. DNA of the CDR3: TGTGCCAGCAGCCCGGACAGGCGGAACTATGGCTACACCTTC.

This clonotype was recorded many times. This chain joins TRBV27 and TRBJ1-2; possibly TRBD1 for D (5 bases). The CDR3 has 13 residues. V lost 6 bases and J 6 bases, leaving 14 bases between the germline ends. Germline CDR1 reads MNHEY; CDR2 reads SMNVEV (reference sequence). The CDR3 nucleotides are TGTGCCAGCAGACTGGGGGGGTCTCATGGCTACACCTTC. Its protein product is CASRLGGSHGYTF.

In its sample, this clonotype was seen a few times. The J gene is TRBJ1-5, the V gene TRBV28, with a weak D call TRBD1 (5 bases). The CDR3 runs 15 residues. CDR1 and CDR2 from the germline V gene are MDHEN and SYDVKM. V was shortened by 3 bases and J by 0 bases, with 9 bases between the two germline ends. CDR3 DNA sequence: TGTGCCAGCAGTTTGGGGGAGTATAGCAATCAGCCCCAGCATTTT. Amino acids: CASSLGEYSNQPQHF.

V gene TRBV2 combines with J gene TRBJ2-1; no clear D gene. V was clipped by 7 bases and J by 8 bases, with 18 bases between them. The CDR3 is 14 residues long. The germline V gene has CDR1 SNHLY and CDR2 FYNNEI. The CDR3 nucleotides are TGTGCCAGCACTATAGCAGATCTAAGCTATGAGCAGTTCTTC. This sequence encodes CASTIADLSYEQFF. Based on the CDR3 plus reference TRBV2 and TRBJ2-1, the full variable domain is EPEVTQTPSHQVTQMGQEVILRCVPISNHLYFYWYRQILGQKVEFLVSFYNNEISEKSEIFDDQFSVERPDGSNFTLKIRSTKLEDSAMYFCASTIADLSYEQFFGPGTRLTVL.

J is TRBJ2-4 and V is TRBV3-1, with D perhaps matching TRBD1 (6 bases). With 1 base removed from V and 1 base from J, the gap between germline ends came to 14 bases. Looked up from germline, CDR1 is LGHDT and CDR2 is YNNKEL (reference sequence). This CDR3 is built from 17 residues. The CDR3 is CASSQVDSARAKNIQYF. The CDR3, as DNA: TGTGCCAGCAGCCAAGTGGACAGTGCTCGCGCCAAAAACATTCAGTACTTC.

The chain employs TRBV5-5 and TRBJ2-1; weak D call: TRBD2 (6 bases). In germline, CDR1 is SGHKS, CDR2 YYEKEE (reference sequence). The V end lost 5 bases, the J end lost 7 bases, and 16 bases lay between the germline ends. The CDR3 runs to 14 residues. The CDR3 DNA follows: TGTGCCAGCAGAGGGGACTGGCGGCCGAATGAGCAGTTCTTC. It is translated as CASRGDWRPNEQFF.

This chain uses TRBV29-1 with TRBJ2-7; 9 nucleotides agree with TRBD2. Gene TRBJ2-3 matches the end of the DNA better, so the J call may be wrong. CDR1 is SQVTM, CDR2 ANQGSEA, per germline. The CDR3 is made up of 16 amino acids. For the CDR3, the DNA is TGCAGCGTCGGGTCTCGATGGGCGGGAGGGCCGGATACGCAGTATTTT. Its protein product is CSVGSRWAGGPDTQYF.

The V call is TRBV19, the J call TRBJ1-5; TRBD1 is a possible D gene (5 bases). CDR1 and CDR2 from the germline V gene are LNHDA and SQIVND (reference sequence). Trimming removed 5 bases from V and 4 bases from J, with 21 bases in between. The CDR3 spans 17 residues. The CDR3 sequence: CASSPTHPGPGNQPQHF. The CDR3 bases are TGTGCCAGTAGTCCCACTCACCCGGGGCCAGGTAATCAGCCCCAGCATTTT.

This clonotype was recorded many times. This rearrangement joins TRBV2 to TRBJ1-2; D remains ambiguous. V lost 2 bases and J 8 bases, leaving 3 bases between the germline ends. CDR1 is SNHLY, CDR2 FYNNEI, per germline. This CDR3 region has 10 residues. The CDR3, as DNA: TGTGCCAGCAGTGAATGGGGCTACACCTTC. It encodes CASSEWGYTF. Full variable domain (remainder filled in from reference TRBV2 and TRBJ1-2): EPEVTQTPSHQVTQMGQEVILRCVPISNHLYFYWYRQILGQKVEFLVSFYNNEISEKSEIFDDQFSVERPDGSNFTLKIRSTKLEDSAMYFCASSEWGYTFGSGTRLTVV.

This clonotype was picked up many times. The V and J genes are TRBV9 and TRBJ1-1, with TRBD1 as a possible D gene (6 bases). Germline CDR1 and CDR2: SGDLS and YYNGEE. The CDR3 spans 12 residues. V lost 4 bases and J 7 bases, leaving 11 bases between the germline ends. CDR3 region: CASSPGELEAFF. DNA of the CDR3: TGTGCCAGCAGCCCAGGGGAACTTGAAGCTTTCTTT. Complete variable domain (other parts from reference TRBV9 and TRBJ1-1): DSGVTQTPKHLITATGQRVTLRCSPRSGDLSVYWYQQSLDQGLQFLIQYYNGEERAKGNILERFSAQQFPDLHSELNLSSLELGDSALYFCASSPGELEAFFGQGTRLTVV.

This clonotype has only one observation. V gene TRBV3-1 combines with J gene TRBJ1-1; D is uncertain. The germline CDR1 and CDR2 sequences are LGHDT and YNNKEL (reference sequence). Trimming stripped 4 bases from V and 2 bases from J, with 14 bases between. The CDR3 runs to 15 residues. CDR3 protein: CASSPEGSVNTEAFF. The CDR3 DNA reads TGTGCCAGCAGCCCGGAAGGATCCGTTAACACTGAAGCTTTCTTT.

This clonotype was counted many times. The rearrangement links TRBV3-1 to TRBJ2-1; perhaps TRBD2 as D (6 bases). V was pared by 7 bases and J by 1 base, with 20 bases between. This CDR3 has 17 residues. Germline-derived CDR1 and CDR2 are LGHDT and YNNKEL (reference sequence). The CDR3: CASTNGDLGESYNEQFF. The CDR3 bases are TGTGCCAGCACGAACGGGGACTTGGGAGAATCCTACAATGAGCAGTTCTTC.

There are many counts of this clonotype. The J gene is TRBJ1-1, the V gene TRBV3-1; D call uncertain. CDR1 LGHDT and CDR2 YNNKEL come from the germline V gene (reference sequence). The V end lost 4 bases, the J end lost 8 bases, and 14 bases lay between the germline ends. The CDR3 has 13 amino acids. The CDR3 is CASSLGSSREAFF. CDR3 nucleotides: TGTGCCAGCAGCCTCGGGTCTTCGCGAGAAGCTTTCTTT.

This clonotype was counted ten times or more. The chain links TRBV7-9 to TRBJ2-1; TRBD2 agrees at 15 bases. The germline V gene has CDR1 SEHNR and CDR2 FQNEAQ (reference sequence). Unmatched junction bases numbered 6, after V lost 4 bases and J lost 5 bases. The CDR3 covers 17 residues. The CDR3 region has the DNA TGTGCCAGCAGCTCTGGACTAGCGGGAGGGCCGGACAATGAGCAGTTCTTC. Protein sequence: CASSSGLAGGPDNEQFF.

The rearrangement links TRBV11-3 to TRBJ2-2; 7 nucleotides match TRBD1. The germline gives CDR1 SGHNT, CDR2 YENEEA. The CDR3 has 18 amino acids. With 1 base clipped from V and 2 bases from J, the junction kept 10 bases outside the gene matches. CDR3 in DNA: TGTGCCAGCAGCTTAGGCGGCGACAGGGTCCGAAACACCGGGGAGCTGTTTTTT. Its protein product is CASSLGGDRVRNTGELFF. Variable domain in full (rest from reference TRBV11-3 and TRBJ2-2): EAGVVQSPRYKIIEKKQPVAFWCNPISGHNTLYWYLQNLGQGPELLIRYENEEAVDDSQLPKDRFSAERLKGVDSTLKIQPAELGDSAVYLCASSLGGDRVRNTGELFFGEGSRLTVL.

V and J are TRBV4-1 and TRBJ2-1; D remains unclear. Germline lookup yields CDR1 MGHRA and CDR2 YSYEKL. There are 11 residues in the CDR3. Between the trimmed V and J ends, which lost 1 base and 6 bases, there was a span of 1 base. The CDR3 region is CASSQVNEQFF. As DNA, the CDR3 is TGCGCCAGCAGCCAAGTCAATGAGCAGTTCTTC.

This clonotype appeared many times. The gene calls are TRBV25-1 and TRBJ2-1; TRBD2 might be the D (5 bases). V lost 6 bases to trimming and J lost 11 bases, with 14 bases between them. Germline assignment: CDR1 MGHDK and CDR2 SYGVNS. This CDR3 contains 12 residues. The CDR3 spells CASRFLTGKQFF. The CDR3 region has the DNA TGTGCCAGCAGATTTCTAACCGGGAAGCAGTTCTTC.

This clonotype was detected ten times or more. The rearrangement links TRBV12-3 or TRBV12-4 to TRBJ1-6; TRBD1 might be the D (5 bases). The CDR3 has 14 amino acids. Between the trimmed V and J ends, which lost 6 bases and 9 bases, there was a span of 15 bases. The chain's CDR3 is CASSKDQGVSPLHF. The CDR3 DNA follows: TGTGCCAGCAGCAAGGATCAGGGTGTTTCACCCCTCCACTTT.